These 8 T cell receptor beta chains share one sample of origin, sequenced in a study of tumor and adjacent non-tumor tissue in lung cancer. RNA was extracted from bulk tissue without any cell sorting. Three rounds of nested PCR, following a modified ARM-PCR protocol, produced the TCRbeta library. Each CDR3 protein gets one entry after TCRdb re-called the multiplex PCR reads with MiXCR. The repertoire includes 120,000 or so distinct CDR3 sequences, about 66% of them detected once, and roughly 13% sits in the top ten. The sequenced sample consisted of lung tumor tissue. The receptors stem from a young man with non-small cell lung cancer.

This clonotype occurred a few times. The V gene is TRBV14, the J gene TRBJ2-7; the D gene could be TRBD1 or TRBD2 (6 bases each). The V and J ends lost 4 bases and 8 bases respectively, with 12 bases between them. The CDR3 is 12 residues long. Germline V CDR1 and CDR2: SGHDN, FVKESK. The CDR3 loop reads CASSRDRTKQYF. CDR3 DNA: TGTGCCAGCAGCCGCGACAGGACTAAGCAGTACTTC.

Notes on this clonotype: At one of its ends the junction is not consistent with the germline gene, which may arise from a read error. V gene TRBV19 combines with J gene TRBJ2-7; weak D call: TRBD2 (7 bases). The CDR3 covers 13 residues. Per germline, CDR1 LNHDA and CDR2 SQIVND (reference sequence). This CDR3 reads CASSIGGGYELYF. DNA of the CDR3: TGTGCCAGTAGTATAGGGGGGGGCTACGAGCTGTACTTC.

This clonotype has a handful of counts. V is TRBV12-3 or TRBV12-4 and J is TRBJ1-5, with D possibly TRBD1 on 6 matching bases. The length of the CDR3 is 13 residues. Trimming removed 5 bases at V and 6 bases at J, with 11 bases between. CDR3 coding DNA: TGTGCCAGCAGTCCAACAGGGCCTCAGCCCCAGCATTTT. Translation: CASSPTGPQPQHF.

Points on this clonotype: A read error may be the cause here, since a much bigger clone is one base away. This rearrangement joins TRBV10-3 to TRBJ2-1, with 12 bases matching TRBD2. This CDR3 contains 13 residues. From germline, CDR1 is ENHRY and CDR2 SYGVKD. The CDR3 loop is CDIRLAGDNEQFF. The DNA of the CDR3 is TGTGACATCAGACTAGCGGGGGACAATGAGCAGTTCTTC.

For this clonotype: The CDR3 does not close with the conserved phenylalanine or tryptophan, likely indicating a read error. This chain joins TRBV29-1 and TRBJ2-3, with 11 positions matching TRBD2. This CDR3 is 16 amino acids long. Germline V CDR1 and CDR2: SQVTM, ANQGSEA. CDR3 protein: CSAEDPASGGRYTQYS. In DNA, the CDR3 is TGCAGCGCTGAAGATCCGGCTAGCGGGGGGCGATATACGCAGTATTCT.

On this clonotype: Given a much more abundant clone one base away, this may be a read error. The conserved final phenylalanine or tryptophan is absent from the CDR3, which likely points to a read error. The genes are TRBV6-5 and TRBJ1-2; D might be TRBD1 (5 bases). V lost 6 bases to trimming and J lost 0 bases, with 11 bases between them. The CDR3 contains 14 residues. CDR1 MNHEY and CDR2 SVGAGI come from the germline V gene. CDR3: CASSPRVSNYGYTI. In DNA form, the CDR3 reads TGTGCCAGCAGCCCCAGGGTTTCTAACTATGGCTACACCATC.

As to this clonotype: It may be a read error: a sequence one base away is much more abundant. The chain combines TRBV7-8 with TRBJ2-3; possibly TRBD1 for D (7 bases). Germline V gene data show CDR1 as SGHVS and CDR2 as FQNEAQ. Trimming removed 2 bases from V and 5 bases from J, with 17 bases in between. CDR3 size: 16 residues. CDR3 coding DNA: TGTGCCAGCAGCTTATCAGGGGGGTCGGGCATAGATACGCAGTATTTT. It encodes CASSLSGGSGIDTQYF.

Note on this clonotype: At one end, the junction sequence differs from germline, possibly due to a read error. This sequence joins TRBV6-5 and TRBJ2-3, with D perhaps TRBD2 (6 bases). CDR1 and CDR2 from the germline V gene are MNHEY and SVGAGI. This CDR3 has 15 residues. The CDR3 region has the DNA TGCGCCAGCAGTTACTCGGGCGGGATCGGGGATACGCATTATTTT. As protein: CASSYSGGIGDTHYF.